This T cell receptor (beta chain) came from a study of molecular identifiers for immune sequencing clone quantification. Study-wide findings and caveats: Spiked TCR RNA from one Jurkat cell reportedly showed up when mixed among 950,000 to 1,000,000 naive cells.

The authors built bulk TCR libraries by previously described methods with listed TCR primers. From the PCR reads, TCRdb called clonotypes with MiXCR, one entry per CDR3 protein. Of hundreds of thousands of distinct CDR3 sequences in the sample, about a fifth were seen once. Germline V gene sequence: CDR1 SGHAT, CDR2 FQDESV (reference sequence). The CDR3 runs to 15 residues. V dropped 1 base and J dropped 1 base, with 10 bases sitting between them. Naive CD8 T cells were FACS-sorted by CD8+CD4-CCR7+CD45RA+ markers. For this clonotype: The antigen remains undetermined.

Sequenced: naive CD8+ T cells from blood, with Jurkat cell RNA spiked in. The subset here: FACS-sorted CD8+CD4-CCR7+CD45RA+ naive T cells. The TCR sequence derives from a human donor in good health. Some libraries in this study had Jurkat cell RNA spiked in. The chain combines TRBV11-1 with TRBJ2-5; D not resolved. The CDR3 DNA reads TGTGCCAGCAGCTTAGAGGTAGCAGCCCAAGAGACCCAGTACTTC. This codes for CASSLEVAAQETQYF.